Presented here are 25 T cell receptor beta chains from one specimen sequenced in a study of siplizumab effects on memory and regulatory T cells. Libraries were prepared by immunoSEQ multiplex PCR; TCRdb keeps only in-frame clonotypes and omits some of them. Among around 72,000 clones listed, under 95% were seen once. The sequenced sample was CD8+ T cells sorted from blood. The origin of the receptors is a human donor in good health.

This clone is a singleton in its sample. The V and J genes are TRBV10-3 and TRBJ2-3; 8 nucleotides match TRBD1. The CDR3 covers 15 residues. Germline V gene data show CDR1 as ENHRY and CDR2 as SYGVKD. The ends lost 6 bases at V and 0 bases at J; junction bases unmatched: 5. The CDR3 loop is CAISGGQGSTDTQYF. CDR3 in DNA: TGTGCCATCAGCGGAGGACAGGGAAGCACAGATACGCAGTATTTT.

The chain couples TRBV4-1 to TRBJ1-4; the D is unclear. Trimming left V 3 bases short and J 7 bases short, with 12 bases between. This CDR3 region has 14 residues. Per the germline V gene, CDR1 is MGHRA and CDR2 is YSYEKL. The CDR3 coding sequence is TGCGCCAGCAGCCACGCGGACCCAAGTGAAAAACTGTTTTTT. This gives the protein CASSHADPSEKLFF.

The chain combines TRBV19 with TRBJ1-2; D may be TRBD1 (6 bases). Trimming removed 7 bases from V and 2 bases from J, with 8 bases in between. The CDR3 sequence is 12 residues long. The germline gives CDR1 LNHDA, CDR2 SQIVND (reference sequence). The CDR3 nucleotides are TGTGCCAGTACCGGACAGAACTATGGCTACACCTTC. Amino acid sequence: CASTGQNYGYTF.

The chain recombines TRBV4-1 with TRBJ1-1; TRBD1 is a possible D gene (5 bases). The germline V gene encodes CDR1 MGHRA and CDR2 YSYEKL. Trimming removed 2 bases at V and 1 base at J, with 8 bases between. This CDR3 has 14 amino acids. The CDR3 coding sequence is TGCGCCAGCAGCCAAAAGACAGAGAACACTGAAGCTTTCTTT. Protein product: CASSQKTENTEAFF.

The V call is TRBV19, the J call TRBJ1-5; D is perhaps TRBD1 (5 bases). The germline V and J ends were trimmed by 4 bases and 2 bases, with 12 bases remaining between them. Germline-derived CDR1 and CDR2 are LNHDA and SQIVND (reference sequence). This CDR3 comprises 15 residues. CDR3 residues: CASSRGGSGNQPQHF. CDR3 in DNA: TGTGCCAGTAGTAGGGGGGGGTCGGGCAATCAGCCCCAGCATTTT. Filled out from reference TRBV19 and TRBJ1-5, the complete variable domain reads DGGITQSPKYLFRKEGQNVTLSCEQNLNHDAMYWYRQDPGQGLRLIYYSQIVNDFQKGDIAEGYSVSREKKESFPLTVTSAQKNPTAFYLCASSRGGSGNQPQHFGDGTRLSIL.

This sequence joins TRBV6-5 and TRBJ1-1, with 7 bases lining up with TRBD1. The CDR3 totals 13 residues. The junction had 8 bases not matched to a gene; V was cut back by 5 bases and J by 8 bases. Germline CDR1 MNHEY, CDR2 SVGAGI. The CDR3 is CASSPQGEGEAFF. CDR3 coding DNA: TGTGCCAGCAGTCCTCAGGGGGAGGGAGAAGCTTTCTTT.

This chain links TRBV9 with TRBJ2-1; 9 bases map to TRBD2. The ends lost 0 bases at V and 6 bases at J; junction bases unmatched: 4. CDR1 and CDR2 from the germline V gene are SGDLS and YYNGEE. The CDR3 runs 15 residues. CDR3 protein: CASSVVAGGPNEQFF. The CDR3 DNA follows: TGTGCCAGCAGCGTAGTTGCGGGGGGGCCCAATGAGCAGTTCTTC.

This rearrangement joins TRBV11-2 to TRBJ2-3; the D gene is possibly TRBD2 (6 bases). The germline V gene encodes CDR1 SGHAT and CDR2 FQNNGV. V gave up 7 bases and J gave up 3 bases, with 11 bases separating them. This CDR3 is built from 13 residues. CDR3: CASNFLATDTQYF. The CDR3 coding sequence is TGTGCCAGCAATTTCCTAGCGACAGATACGCAGTATTTT.

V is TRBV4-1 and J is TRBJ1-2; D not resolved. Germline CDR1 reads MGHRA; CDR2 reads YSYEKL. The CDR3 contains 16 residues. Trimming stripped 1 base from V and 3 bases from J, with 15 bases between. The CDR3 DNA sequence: TGCGCCAGCAGCCAAGGGTCTAGTGCAGCCCACTATGGCTACACCTTC. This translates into CASSQGSSAAHYGYTF.

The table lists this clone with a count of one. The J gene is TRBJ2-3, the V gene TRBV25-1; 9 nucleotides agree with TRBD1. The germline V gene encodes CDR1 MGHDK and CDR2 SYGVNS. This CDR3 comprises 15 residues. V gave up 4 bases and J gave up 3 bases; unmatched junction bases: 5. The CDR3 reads CASSVTGGWTDTQYF. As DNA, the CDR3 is TGTGCCAGCAGTGTTACAGGGGGCTGGACAGATACGCAGTATTTT.

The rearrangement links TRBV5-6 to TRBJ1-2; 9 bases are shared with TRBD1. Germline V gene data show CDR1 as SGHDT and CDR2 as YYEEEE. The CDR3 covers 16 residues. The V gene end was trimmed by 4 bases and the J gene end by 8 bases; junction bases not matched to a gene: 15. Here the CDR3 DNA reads TGTGCCAGCAGCCGGGGGACAGGGAAAATATCCCGCGGCTACACCTTC. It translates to CASSRGTGKISRGYTF.

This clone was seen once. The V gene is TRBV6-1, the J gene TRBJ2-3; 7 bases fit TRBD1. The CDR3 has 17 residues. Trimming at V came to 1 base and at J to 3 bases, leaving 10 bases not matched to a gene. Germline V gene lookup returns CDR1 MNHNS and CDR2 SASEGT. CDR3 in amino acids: CASSEDPTGYTTDTQYF. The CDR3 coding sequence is TGTGCCAGCAGTGAAGACCCGACAGGGTATACGACAGATACGCAGTATTTT.

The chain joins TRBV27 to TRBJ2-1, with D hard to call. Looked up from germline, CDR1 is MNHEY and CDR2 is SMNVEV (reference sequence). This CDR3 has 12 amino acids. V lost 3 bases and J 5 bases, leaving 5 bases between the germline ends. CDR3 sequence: CASSLDHNEQFF. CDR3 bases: TGTGCCAGCAGTTTGGACCACAATGAGCAGTTCTTC.

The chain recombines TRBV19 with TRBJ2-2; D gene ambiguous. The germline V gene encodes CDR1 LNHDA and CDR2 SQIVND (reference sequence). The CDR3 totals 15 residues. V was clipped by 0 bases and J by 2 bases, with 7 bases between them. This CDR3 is CASSIDMSNTGELFF. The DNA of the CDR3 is TGTGCCAGTAGTATAGACATGTCAAACACCGGGGAGCTGTTTTTT. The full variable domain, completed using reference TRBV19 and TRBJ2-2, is DGGITQSPKYLFRKEGQNVTLSCEQNLNHDAMYWYRQDPGQGLRLIYYSQIVNDFQKGDIAEGYSVSREKKESFPLTVTSAQKNPTAFYLCASSIDMSNTGELFFGEGSRLTVL.

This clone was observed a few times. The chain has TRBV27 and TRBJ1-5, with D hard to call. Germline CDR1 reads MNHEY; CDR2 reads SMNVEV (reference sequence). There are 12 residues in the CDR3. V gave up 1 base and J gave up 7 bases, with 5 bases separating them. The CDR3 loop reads CASSLLGQPQHF. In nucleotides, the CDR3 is TGTGCCAGCAGTTTATTAGGACAGCCCCAGCATTTT.

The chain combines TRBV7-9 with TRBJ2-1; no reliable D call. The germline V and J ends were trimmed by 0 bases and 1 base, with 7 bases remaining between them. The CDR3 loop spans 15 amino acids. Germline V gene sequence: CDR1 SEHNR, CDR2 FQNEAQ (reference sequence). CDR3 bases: TGTGCCAGCAGCTTAGCGCTGGGATCCTACAATGAGCAGTTCTTC. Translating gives CASSLALGSYNEQFF.

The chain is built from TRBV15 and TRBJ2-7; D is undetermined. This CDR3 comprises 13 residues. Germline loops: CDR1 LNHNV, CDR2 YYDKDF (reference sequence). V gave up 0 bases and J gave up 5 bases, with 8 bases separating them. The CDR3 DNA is TGTGCCACCAGCAGAGATTCCAGTAACGAGCAGTACTTC. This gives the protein CATSRDSSNEQYF.

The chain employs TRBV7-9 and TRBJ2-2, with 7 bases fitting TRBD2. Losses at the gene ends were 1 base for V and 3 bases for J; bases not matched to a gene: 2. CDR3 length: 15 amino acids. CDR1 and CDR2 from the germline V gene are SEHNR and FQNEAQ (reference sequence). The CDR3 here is CASSLGGSDTGELFF. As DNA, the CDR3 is TGTGCCAGCAGCTTAGGCGGGAGCGACACCGGGGAGCTGTTTTTT.

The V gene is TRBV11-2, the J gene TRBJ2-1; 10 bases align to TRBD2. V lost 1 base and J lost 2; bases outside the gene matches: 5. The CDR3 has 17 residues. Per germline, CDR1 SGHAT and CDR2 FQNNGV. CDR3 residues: CASSLGYSGGTYNEQFF. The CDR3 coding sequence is TGTGCCAGCAGCTTAGGGTATAGCGGGGGGACCTACAATGAGCAGTTCTTC.

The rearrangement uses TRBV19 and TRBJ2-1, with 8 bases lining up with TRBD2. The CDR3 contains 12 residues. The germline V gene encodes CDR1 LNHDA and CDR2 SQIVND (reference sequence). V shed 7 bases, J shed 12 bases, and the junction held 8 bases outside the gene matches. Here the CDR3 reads CASKFSGDLQFF. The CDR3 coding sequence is TGTGCCAGTAAATTTAGCGGGGACCTGCAGTTCTTC. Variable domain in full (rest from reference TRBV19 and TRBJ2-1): DGGITQSPKYLFRKEGQNVTLSCEQNLNHDAMYWYRQDPGQGLRLIYYSQIVNDFQKGDIAEGYSVSREKKESFPLTVTSAQKNPTAFYLCASKFSGDLQFFGPGTRLTVL.

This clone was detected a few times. As DNA, the CDR3 is TGTGCCAGCAGCTTAGGAGGGACAGGGGGCTTCTATGGCTACACCTTC. The encoded protein is CASSLGGTGGFYGYTF. The chain is built from TRBV13 and TRBJ1-2; 12 nucleotides align to TRBD1. From germline, CDR1 is PRHDT and CDR2 FYEKMQ (reference sequence). V shed 0 bases and J 4 bases; nucleotides not matched to a gene: 3. This CDR3 region has 16 residues.

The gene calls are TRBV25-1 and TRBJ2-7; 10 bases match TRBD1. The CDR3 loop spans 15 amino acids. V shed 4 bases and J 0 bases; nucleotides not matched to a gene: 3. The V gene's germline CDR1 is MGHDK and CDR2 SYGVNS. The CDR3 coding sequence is TGTGCCAGCAGTGGAGGGACAGGGGACTCCTACGAGCAGTACTTC. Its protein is CASSGGTGDSYEQYF.

For the CDR3, the DNA is TGTGCCAGCAGCCTAGGCAACCTCCGCGGGGATGAGCAGTTCTTC. This encodes CASSLGNLRGDEQFF. The V and J genes are TRBV11-3 and TRBJ2-1, with D possibly matching TRBD2 (6 bases). This CDR3 comprises 15 residues. Trimming left V 5 bases short and J 8 bases short, with 19 bases between. Germline V CDR1 and CDR2: SGHNT, YENEEA.

In nucleotides, the CDR3 is TGTGCCAGCAGTTACACAGGGGGCAATGGCTACACCTTC. Translation: CASSYTGGNGYTF. The chain recombines TRBV6-5 with TRBJ1-2, with 9 positions matching TRBD1. The germline CDR1 and CDR2 sequences are MNHEY and SVGAGI. Trimming cost V 2 bases and J 6 bases; bases outside gene matches: 1. The CDR3 covers 13 residues.

CDR3 in amino acids: CASSSPLYNEQFF. The CDR3 nucleotides are TGTGCCAGCAGCTCCCCCCTCTACAATGAGCAGTTCTTC. The chain links TRBV5-4 to TRBJ2-1; D unresolved. Per the germline V gene, CDR1 is SGHNT and CDR2 is YYREEE (reference sequence). V was trimmed by 3 bases and J by 3 bases, leaving 7 bases between them. The CDR3 is made up of 13 amino acids. The entire variable domain, with the rest obtained from reference TRBV5-4 and TRBJ2-1, is as follows: ETGVTQSPTHLIKTRGQQVTLRCSSQSGHNTVSWYQQALGQGPQFIFQYYREEENGRGNFPPRFSGLQFPNYSSELNVNALELDDSALYLCASSSPLYNEQFFGPGTRLTVL.